This is a list of T cell receptor beta chains from one sample in a study of T cells after yellow fever vaccination. TCRdb called the 5' RACE reads again in MiXCR, with one record for every CDR3 protein. The sample has under 200,000 distinct CDR3 sequences; approximately 11% are singletons. The sample here was CD8+ T cells sorted from PBMCs, taken 15 days after the yellow fever booster vaccination. These receptors were collected from a man aged 18 to 29 who received the YFV17D yellow fever vaccine. Both conserved end residues are part of each CDR3. The order of the fields is V gene, D gene, clone size, J gene, CDR3 protein, CDR3 DNA. D genes are given only for firm matches. Some rows have no size entry. The others give once, few or many, or a class for an expanded clone.

>TRBV15|NA|few|TRBJ2-1
CATSRENNEQFF
TGTGCCACCAGCAGAGAAAACAATGAGCAGTTCTTC
>TRBV13|TRBD2|NA|TRBJ2-3
CASSPLAGGLTDTQYF
TGTGCCAGCAGCCCACTAGCGGGGGGGCTTACAGATACGCAGTATTTT
>TRBV7-9|NA|few|TRBJ1-1
CASSLSSNTEAFF
TGTGCCAGCAGCTTATCTTCGAACACTGAAGCTTTCTTT
>TRBV5-1|NA|NA|TRBJ1-2
CASSLCCVAGEPYGYTF
TGCGCCAGCAGCTTGTGTTGTGTGGCAGGAGAACCCTATGGCTACACCTTC
>TRBV15|NA|few|TRBJ1-2
CATSRVESNYGYTF
TGTGCCACCAGCAGAGTTGAAAGTAACTATGGCTACACCTTC
>TRBV6-6|NA|NA|TRBJ2-3
CASSYSSLNHTQYF
TGTGCCAGCAGTTACTCCTCCCTTAACCATACGCAGTATTTT
>TRBV15|NA|NA|TRBJ1-6
CATSPGKLNSPLHF
TGTGCCACCAGCCCCGGGAAACTCAATTCACCCCTCCACTTT
>TRBV10-3|TRBD1|few|TRBJ2-5
CAISTGTGGETQYF
TGTGCCATCAGTACCGGGACAGGCGGGGAGACCCAGTACTTC
>TRBV24-1|NA|many|TRBJ1-2
CATSVDRAYGYTF
TGTGCCACCAGTGTAGACAGAGCCTATGGCTACACCTTC
>TRBV7-9|NA|few|TRBJ2-7
CASGYGGAYEQYF
TGTGCCAGTGGATACGGTGGGGCCTACGAGCAGTACTTC
>TRBV18|NA|NA|TRBJ1-3
CASSPRDVSGNTIYF
TGTGCCAGCTCACCACGGGACGTATCTGGAAACACCATATATTTT
>TRBV4-3|NA|many|TRBJ2-3
CASSQDELVTDTQYF
TGCGCCAGCAGCCAAGATGAGTTAGTCACAGATACGCAGTATTTT
>TRBV4-2|TRBD2|few|TRBJ2-2
CASSQEVGTSGGRAGELFF
TGTGCCAGCAGCCAAGAAGTCGGGACTAGCGGAGGGCGAGCCGGGGAGCTGTTTTTT
>TRBV29-1|NA|few|TRBJ1-4
CSAAGGESSTNEKLFF
TGCAGCGCGGCCGGCGGGGAGTCCTCAACTAATGAAAAACTGTTTTTT
>TRBV10-2|TRBD1|NA|TRBJ1-1
CASFGAQGGIAEAFF
TGCGCCAGCTTCGGGGCCCAGGGGGGGATTGCTGAAGCTTTCTTT
>TRBV7-9|NA|few|TRBJ1-2
CASSNPGTDNYGYTF
TGTGCCAGCAGCAATCCTGGAACAGATAACTATGGCTACACCTTC
>TRBV7-2|TRBD2|NA|TRBJ2-3
CASSLLAGGVGNTDTQYF
TGTGCCAGCAGCTTACTAGCGGGGGGGGTCGGAAACACAGATACGCAGTATTTT
>TRBV13|NA|NA|TRBJ1-5
CASSLGRGKPQHF
TGTGCCAGCAGCTTAGGCAGGGGTAAGCCCCAGCATTTT
>TRBV10-3|NA|few|TRBJ1-5
CAISVDGNQPQHF
TGTGCCATCAGTGTGGACGGGAATCAGCCCCAGCATTTT
>TRBV13|NA|NA|TRBJ2-1
CASSQEKQGRNEQFF
TGTGCCAGCAGCCAGGAGAAACAGGGACGGAATGAGCAGTTCTTC
>TRBV5-1|NA|few|TRBJ1-1
CASGNTGVNTEAFF
TGCGCCAGCGGGAATACAGGAGTGAACACTGAAGCTTTCTTT
>TRBV27|NA|NA|TRBJ2-7
CASSSSSSRADTRYEQYF
TGTGCCAGCAGTTCCTCATCATCTAGGGCGGATACGAGGTACGAGCAGTACTTC
>TRBV4-1|NA|few|TRBJ2-7
CASSPGQIYEQYF
TGCGCCAGCAGCCCCGGACAGATCTACGAGCAGTACTTC
>TRBV27|TRBD1|NA|TRBJ1-4
CASSLSQGGFGKLFF
TGTGCCAGCAGTTTATCCCAGGGGGGATTCGGAAAACTGTTTTTT